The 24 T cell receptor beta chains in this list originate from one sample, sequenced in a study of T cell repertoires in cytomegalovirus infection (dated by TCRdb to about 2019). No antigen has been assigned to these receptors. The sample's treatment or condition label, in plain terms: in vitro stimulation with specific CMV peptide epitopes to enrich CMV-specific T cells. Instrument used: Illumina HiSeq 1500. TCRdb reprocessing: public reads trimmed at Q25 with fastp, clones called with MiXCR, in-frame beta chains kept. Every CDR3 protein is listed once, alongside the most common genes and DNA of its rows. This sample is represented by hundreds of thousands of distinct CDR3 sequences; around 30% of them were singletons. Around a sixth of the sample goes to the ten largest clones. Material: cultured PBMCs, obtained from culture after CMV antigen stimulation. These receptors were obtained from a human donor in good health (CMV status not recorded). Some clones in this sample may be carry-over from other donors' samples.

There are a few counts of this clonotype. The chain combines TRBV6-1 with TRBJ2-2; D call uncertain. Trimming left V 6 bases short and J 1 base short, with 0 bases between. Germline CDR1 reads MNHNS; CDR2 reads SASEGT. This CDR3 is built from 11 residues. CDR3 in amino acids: CASRNTGELFF. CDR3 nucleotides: TGTGCCAGCAGGAACACCGGGGAGCTGTTTTTT.

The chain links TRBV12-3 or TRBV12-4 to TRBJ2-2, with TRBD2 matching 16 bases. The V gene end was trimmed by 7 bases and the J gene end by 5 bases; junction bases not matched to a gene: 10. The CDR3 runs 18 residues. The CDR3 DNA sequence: TGTGCCAGCACCTGGGGGACTAGCGGGAGGGCCCGGACCGGGGAGCTGTTTTTT. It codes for CASTWGTSGRARTGELFF.

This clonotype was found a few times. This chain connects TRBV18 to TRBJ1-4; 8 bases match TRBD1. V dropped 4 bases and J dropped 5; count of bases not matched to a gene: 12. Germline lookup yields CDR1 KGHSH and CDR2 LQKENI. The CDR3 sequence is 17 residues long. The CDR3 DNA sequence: TGTGCCAGCTCACGCAGTCCCGGGACAGGTCCCAATGAAAAACTGTTTTTT. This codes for CASSRSPGTGPNEKLFF.

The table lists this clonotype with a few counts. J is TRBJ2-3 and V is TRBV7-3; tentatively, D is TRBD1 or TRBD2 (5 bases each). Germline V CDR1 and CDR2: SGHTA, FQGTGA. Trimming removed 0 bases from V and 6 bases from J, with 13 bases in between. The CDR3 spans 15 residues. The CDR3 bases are TGTGCCAGCAGCTTAACTGGGGGACCAAGGGATACGCAGTATTTT. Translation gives CASSLTGGPRDTQYF.

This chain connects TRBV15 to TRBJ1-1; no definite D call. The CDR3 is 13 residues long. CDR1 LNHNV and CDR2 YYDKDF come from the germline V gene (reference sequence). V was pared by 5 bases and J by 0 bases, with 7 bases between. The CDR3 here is CATSVKVNTEAFF. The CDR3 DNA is TGTGCCACCAGCGTTAAGGTGAACACTGAAGCTTTCTTT. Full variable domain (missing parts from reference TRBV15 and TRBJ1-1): DAMVIQNPRYQVTQFGKPVTLSCSQTLNHNVMYWYQQKSSQAPKLLFHYYDKDFNNEADTPDNFQSRRPNTSFCFLDIRSPGLGDTAMYLCATSVKVNTEAFFGQGTRLTVV.

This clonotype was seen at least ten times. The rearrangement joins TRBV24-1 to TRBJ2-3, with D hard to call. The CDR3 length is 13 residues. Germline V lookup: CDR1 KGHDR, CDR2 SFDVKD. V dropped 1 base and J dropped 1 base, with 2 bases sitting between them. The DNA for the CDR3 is TGTGCCACCAGTGATTTCGGCACAGATACGCAGTATTTT. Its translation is CATSDFGTDTQYF.

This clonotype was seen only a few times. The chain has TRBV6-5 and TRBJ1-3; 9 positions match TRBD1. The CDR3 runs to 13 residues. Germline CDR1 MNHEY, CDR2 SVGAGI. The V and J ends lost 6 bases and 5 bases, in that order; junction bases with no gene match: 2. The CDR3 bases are TGTGCCAGCAGCGGGACAGGGAGAAACACCATATATTTT. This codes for CASSGTGRNTIYF.

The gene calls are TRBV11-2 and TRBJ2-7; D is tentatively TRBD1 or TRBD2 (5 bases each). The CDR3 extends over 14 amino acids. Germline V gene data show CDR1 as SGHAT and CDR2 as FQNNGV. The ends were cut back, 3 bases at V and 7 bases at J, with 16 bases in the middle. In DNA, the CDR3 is TGTGCCAGCAGCTTGGGACGAAGTGACTCAGAGCAGTACGTC. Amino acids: CASSLGRSDSEQYV.

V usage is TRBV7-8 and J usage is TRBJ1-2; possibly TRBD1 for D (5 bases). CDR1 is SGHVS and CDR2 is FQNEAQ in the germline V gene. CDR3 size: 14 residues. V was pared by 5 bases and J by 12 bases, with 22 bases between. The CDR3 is CASSPSTPGPQNTF. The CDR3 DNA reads TGTGCCAGCAGCCCTTCCACTCCGGGGCCCCAGAACACCTTC.

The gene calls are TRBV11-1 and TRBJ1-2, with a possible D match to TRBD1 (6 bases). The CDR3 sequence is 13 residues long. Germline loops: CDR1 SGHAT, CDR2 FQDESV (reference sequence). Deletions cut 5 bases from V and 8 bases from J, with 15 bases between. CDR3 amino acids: CASSAVGARGYTF. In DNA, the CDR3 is TGTGCCAGCAGCGCCGTGGGGGCGCGGGGCTACACCTTC.

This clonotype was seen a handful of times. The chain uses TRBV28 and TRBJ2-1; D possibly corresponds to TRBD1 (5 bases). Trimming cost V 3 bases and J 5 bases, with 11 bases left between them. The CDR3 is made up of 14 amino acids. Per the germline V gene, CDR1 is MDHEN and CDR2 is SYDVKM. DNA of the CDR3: TGTGCCAGCAGTTTCTGGGCCAGGGACAATGAGCAGTTCTTC. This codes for CASSFWARDNEQFF. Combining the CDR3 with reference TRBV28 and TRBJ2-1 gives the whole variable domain DVKVTQSSRYLVKRTGEKVFLECVQDMDHENMFWYRQDPGLGLRLIYFSYDVKMKEKGDIPEGYSVSREKKERFSLILESASTNQTSMYLCASSFWARDNEQFFGPGTRLTVL.

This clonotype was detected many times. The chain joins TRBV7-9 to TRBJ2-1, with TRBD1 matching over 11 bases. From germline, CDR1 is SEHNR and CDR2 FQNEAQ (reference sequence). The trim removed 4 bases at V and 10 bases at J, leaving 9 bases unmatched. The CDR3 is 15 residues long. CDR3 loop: CASSSSRTGGTEQFF. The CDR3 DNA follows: TGTGCCAGCAGCTCCTCCCGGACAGGGGGCACGGAGCAGTTCTTC.

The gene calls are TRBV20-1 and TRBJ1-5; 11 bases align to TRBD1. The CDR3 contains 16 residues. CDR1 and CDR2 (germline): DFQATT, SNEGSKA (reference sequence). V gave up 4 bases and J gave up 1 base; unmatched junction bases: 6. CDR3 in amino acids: CSAMGQGGRSNQPQHF. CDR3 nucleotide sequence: TGCAGTGCTATGGGACAGGGGGGACGAAGCAATCAGCCCCAGCATTTT.

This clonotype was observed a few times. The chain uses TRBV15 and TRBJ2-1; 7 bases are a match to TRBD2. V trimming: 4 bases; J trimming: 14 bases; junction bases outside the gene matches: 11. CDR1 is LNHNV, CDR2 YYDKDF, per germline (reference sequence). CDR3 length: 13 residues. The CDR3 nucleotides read TGTGCCACCAGCATTAGTCTAGCGGAAAGAGAGTTCTTC. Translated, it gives CATSISLAEREFF.

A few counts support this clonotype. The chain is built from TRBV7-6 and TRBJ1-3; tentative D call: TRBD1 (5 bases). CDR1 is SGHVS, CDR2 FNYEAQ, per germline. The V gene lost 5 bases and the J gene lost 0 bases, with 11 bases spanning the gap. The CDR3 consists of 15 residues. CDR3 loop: CASSQGRSSGNTIYF. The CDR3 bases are TGTGCCAGCAGCCAGGGACGGAGCTCTGGAAACACCATATATTTT.

CDR3 DNA: TGTGCCAGCACTCTAGGAGAGACGCCCAGCGTCCACCAGCATTTT. Protein product: CASTLGETPSVHQHF. This chain connects TRBV12-3 or TRBV12-4 to TRBJ1-5; no firm D call. The CDR3 contains 15 residues. V dropped 7 bases and J dropped 12 bases, with 25 bases sitting between them.

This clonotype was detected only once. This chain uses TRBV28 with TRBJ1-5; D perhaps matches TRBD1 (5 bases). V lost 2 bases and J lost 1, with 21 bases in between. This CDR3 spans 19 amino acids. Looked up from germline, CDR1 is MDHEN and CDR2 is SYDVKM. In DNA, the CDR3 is TGTGCCAGCAGTTTACTCCAGGGTGGAGTGGGGTGGAGCAATCAGCCCCAGCATTTT. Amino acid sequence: CASSLLQGGVGWSNQPQHF.

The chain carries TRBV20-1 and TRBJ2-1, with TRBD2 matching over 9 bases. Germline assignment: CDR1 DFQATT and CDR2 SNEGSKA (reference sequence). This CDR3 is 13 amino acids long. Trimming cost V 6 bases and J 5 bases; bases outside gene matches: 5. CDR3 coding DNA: TGCAGTGCGAGACTAGCGGCTAACAATGAGCAGTTCTTC. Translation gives CSARLAANNEQFF.

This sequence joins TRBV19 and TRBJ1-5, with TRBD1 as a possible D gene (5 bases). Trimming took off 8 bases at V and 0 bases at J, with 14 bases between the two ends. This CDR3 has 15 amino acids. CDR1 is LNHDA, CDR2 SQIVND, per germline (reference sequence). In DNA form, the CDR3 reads TGTGCCAGTGGCGGGGGATCCTATAGCAATCAGCCCCAGCATTTT. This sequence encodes CASGGGSYSNQPQHF.

In DNA form, the CDR3 reads TGTGCCAGCAGTTCGATTGGTAGACCCGCCTATGGCTACACCTTC. This gives the protein CASSSIGRPAYGYTF. V is TRBV6-2 or TRBV6-3 and J is TRBJ1-2; D uncertain. Trimming left V 4 bases short and J 4 bases short, with 16 bases between. CDR1 is MNHEY, CDR2 SVGEGT, per germline. The CDR3 is 15 amino acids.

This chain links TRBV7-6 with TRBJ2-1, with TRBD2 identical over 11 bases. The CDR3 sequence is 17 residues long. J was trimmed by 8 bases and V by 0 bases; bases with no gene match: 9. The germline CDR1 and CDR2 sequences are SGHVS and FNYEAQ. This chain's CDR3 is CASSLAHRLAGSDEQFF. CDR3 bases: TGTGCCAGCAGCTTAGCTCACCGACTAGCGGGATCCGATGAGCAGTTCTTC.

The CDR3 nucleotides are TGCAGTGCTAGAATGTCTAGCGGACGAGAGACCCAGTACTTC. It yields the protein CSARMSSGRETQYF. The rearrangement links TRBV20-1 to TRBJ2-5; 7 bases fit TRBD2. This CDR3 has 14 residues. Trimming at V came to 2 bases and at J to 4 bases, leaving 7 bases not matched to a gene. Germline V lookup: CDR1 DFQATT, CDR2 SNEGSKA (reference sequence).

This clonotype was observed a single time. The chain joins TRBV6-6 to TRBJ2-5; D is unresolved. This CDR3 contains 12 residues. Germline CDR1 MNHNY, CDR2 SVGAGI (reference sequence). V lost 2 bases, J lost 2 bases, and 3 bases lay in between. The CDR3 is CASSYQQETQYF. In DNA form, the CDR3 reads TGTGCCAGCAGTTACCAGCAAGAGACCCAGTACTTC.

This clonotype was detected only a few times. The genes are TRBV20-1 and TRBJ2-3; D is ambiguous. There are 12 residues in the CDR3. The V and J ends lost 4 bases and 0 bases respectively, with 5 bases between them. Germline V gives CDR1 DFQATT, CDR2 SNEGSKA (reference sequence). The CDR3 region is CSATYSTDTQYF. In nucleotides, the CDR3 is TGCAGTGCTACATACAGCACAGATACGCAGTATTTT.